The T cell receptor beta chain described here comes from a study of tumor-infiltrating lymphocytes in primary liver carcinoma. On the study more broadly: Every patient in the cohort had a primary liver carcinoma. That carcinoma was treated by surgical resection. T1-T3 N0M0 was the stage of the tumors, which were roughly 4 to 11 cm across. Broader study findings: CD8+ and CD4+ repertoires went uncompared, the samples being bulk unsorted.

This clonotype was detected many times. No antigen is known for it. Total RNA amounting to around 530 ng was the source from which TCR beta cDNA was made with a constant-region primer. Each TCR beta library was derived from three nested multiplex PCR rounds that employed slightly modified ARM-PCR. TCRdb called the multiplex PCR reads again in MiXCR, with one record for every CDR3 protein. This sample carries about 300,000 distinct CDR3 sequences, 50% to 70% of them seen once, and the ten largest clones take about 8.4%. Unsorted whole blood yielded blood RNA, and germline DNA was extracted as well. It was before surgery that around 4.3 milliliters of peripheral blood were collected. Sequenced material: peripheral blood. This TCR came from a man aged 35-49 years with primary liver carcinoma and hepatitis B virus infection.

CDR3 amino acids: CASRHRGLAGGISYYEQYF. CDR3 in DNA: TGTGCCAGCAGACACCGGGGACTAGCGGGAGGAATTTCTTACTACGAGCAGTACTTC. V usage is TRBV6-5 and J usage is TRBJ2-7, with 15 bases matching TRBD2. V shed 6 bases and J 3 bases; nucleotides not matched to a gene: 15. The CDR3 contains 19 residues. Germline CDR1 is MNHEY and CDR2 is SVGAGI.